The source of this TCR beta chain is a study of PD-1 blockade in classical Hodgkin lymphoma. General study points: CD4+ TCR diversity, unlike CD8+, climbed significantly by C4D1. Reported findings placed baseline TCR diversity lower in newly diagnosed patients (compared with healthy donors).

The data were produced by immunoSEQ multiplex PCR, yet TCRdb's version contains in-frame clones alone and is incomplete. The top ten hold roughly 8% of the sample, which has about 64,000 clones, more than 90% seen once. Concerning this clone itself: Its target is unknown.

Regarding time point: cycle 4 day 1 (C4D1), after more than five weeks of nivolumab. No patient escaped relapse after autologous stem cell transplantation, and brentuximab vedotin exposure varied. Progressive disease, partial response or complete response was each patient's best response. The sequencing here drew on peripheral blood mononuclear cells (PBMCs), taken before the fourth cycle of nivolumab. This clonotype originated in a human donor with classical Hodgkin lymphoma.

This chain's CDR3 is CASSATAYEQYF. CDR3 DNA sequence: TGTGCCAGCAGCGCGACCGCCTACGAGCAGTACTTC. The chain uses TRBV7-8 and TRBJ2-7; D not certain. The CDR3 totals 12 residues. Trimming left V 5 bases short and J 2 bases short, with 7 bases between. The germline V gene has CDR1 SGHVS and CDR2 FQNEAQ.